A single sample is the source of the 20 T cell receptor beta chains below, sequenced in a study of T-cell reconstitution after alpha-beta-depleted transplantation in children. Preparing the TCRbeta library involved the use of unique molecular identifiers. TCRdb re-analysed the PCR reads in MiXCR, keeping a single row per CDR3 protein. The sample records under 75,000 distinct CDR3 sequences, 9.5% to 13% being singletons. The sequences come from PBMCs, collected before TCRalphabeta/CD19-depleted stem cell transplant. These receptors were obtained from a boy aged 5-17 years with acute myeloid leukemia, due to receive a stem cell transplant.

A word on this clonotype: A read error may explain this, as a much larger clone is one base away. It is unclear where the CDR3 begins or ends on the DNA, so no DNA is shown, and the CDR3 is as TCRdb lists it. The gene calls are TRBV7-9 and TRBJ1-5. CDR1 is SEHNR and CDR2 is FQNEAQ in the germline V gene (reference sequence). The CDR3 extends over 12 residues, inclusive of both ends. CDR3: CASSLGPLRQHF.

This clonotype was counted many times. The V and J genes are TRBV27 and TRBJ2-7; D is unresolved. V was trimmed by 5 bases and J by 4 bases, leaving 12 bases between them. CDR3 length: 13 residues. The germline V gene encodes CDR1 MNHEY and CDR2 SMNVEV (reference sequence). CDR3 DNA sequence: TGTGCCAGCAGTATCGGACGGATATACGAGCAGTACTTC. It is translated as CASSIGRIYEQYF.

This clonotype came up many times. The rearrangement uses TRBV21-1 and TRBJ1-6; the table's D gene call, TRBD1, was not cross checked with the DNA. TRBV21-1 counts as a pseudogene. This CDR3 has 15 residues. The CDR3 spells CASSKWETDNSPLHF. The CDR3, as DNA: TGTGCCAGCAGCAAATGGGAGACAGATAATTCACCCCTCCACTTT.

A single count supports this clonotype. The chain links TRBV9 to TRBJ2-3; D is ambiguous. This CDR3 comprises 14 residues. Germline lookup yields CDR1 SGDLS and CDR2 YYNGEE. The V and J ends lost 0 bases and 0 bases respectively, with 5 bases between them. The CDR3 is CASSVAASTDTQYF. The CDR3 DNA reads as TGTGCCAGCAGCGTAGCGGCTAGCACAGATACGCAGTATTTT.

The V and J genes are TRBV20-1 and TRBJ2-2, with TRBD1 as a possible D gene (5 bases). This CDR3 spans 13 amino acids. From germline, CDR1 is DFQATT and CDR2 SNEGSKA (reference sequence). CDR3: CFASPRVTGELFF. Written as DNA, the CDR3 is TGCTTTGCTAGTCCCAGGGTCACCGGGGAGCTGTTTTTT.

In its sample, this clonotype was seen many times. The chain recombines TRBV12-3 or TRBV12-4 with TRBJ2-5; D gene uncertain. This CDR3 is 16 amino acids long. V was shortened by 2 bases and J by 2 bases, with 15 bases between the two germline ends. DNA of the CDR3: TGTGCCAGCAGTTTATGGATGGGGTCTGGACAAGAGACCCAGTACTTC. Protein: CASSLWMGSGQETQYF.

This clonotype showed up many times. The V gene is TRBV27, the J gene TRBJ2-1, with D possibly being TRBD2 (5 bases). There are 13 residues in the CDR3. Germline V lookup: CDR1 MNHEY, CDR2 SMNVEV (reference sequence). Trimming left V 3 bases short and J 10 bases short, with 13 bases between. This CDR3 is CASSFFVAREQFF. In DNA form, the CDR3 reads TGTGCCAGCAGTTTTTTTGTAGCGCGGGAGCAGTTCTTC.

This clonotype was observed a few times. This chain connects TRBV6-2 or TRBV6-3 to TRBJ2-7; D is uncertain. CDR3 length: 18 residues. Germline assignment: CDR1 MNHEY and CDR2 SVGEGT. Trimming shortened V by 4 bases and J by 2 bases, and 24 bases separated the two germline ends. The CDR3 reads CASSSNPRSWASTYEQYF. In nucleotides, the CDR3 is TGTGCCAGCAGTTCCAATCCGAGGAGTTGGGCGAGTACCTACGAGCAGTACTTC.

J is TRBJ2-1 and V is TRBV5-6; D is possibly TRBD1 or TRBD2 (6 bases each). The CDR3 is 16 amino acids. Trimming removed 0 bases from V and 3 bases from J, with 13 bases in between. Germline-derived CDR1 and CDR2 are SGHDT and YYEEEE. DNA for the CDR3: TGTGCCAGCAGCTTGGTGTGGGGGGCTGGCTACAATGAGCAGTTCTTC. It codes for CASSLVWGAGYNEQFF.

Many counts were recorded for this clonotype. This chain connects TRBV11-1 to TRBJ1-3, with D perhaps matching TRBD1 (6 bases). The CDR3 sequence is 18 residues long. Trimming cost V 6 bases and J 0 bases, with 21 bases left between them. Germline V gene lookup returns CDR1 SGHAT and CDR2 FQDESV (reference sequence). The CDR3 sequence: CASSFSGTTEGSGNTIYF. In DNA, the CDR3 is TGTGCCAGCAGTTTCTCCGGGACAACCGAGGGCTCTGGAAACACCATATATTTT.

This clonotype was counted ten times or more. The genes are TRBV7-2 and TRBJ2-3; D ambiguous. This CDR3 spans 15 amino acids. Trimming took off 5 bases at V and 1 base at J, with 13 bases between the two ends. The germline V gene encodes CDR1 SGHTA and CDR2 FQGNSA. The CDR3 is CASSLSVLRTDTQYF. CDR3 coding DNA: TGTGCCAGCAGCCTGAGCGTGTTGCGCACAGATACGCAGTATTTT.

Notes on this clonotype: The junction departs from the called germline gene at one end, perhaps through a read error. The V and J genes are TRBV24-1 and TRBJ2-2, with TRBD1 matching over 8 bases. The CDR3 extends over 19 amino acids. Germline-derived CDR1 and CDR2 are KGHDR and SFDVKD. Here the CDR3 DNA reads TGTGCCGCCAGTGATTTGCTGGGCAGGGGGCTTGAAAACACCGGGGAGCTGTTTTTT. Translating it yields CAASDLLGRGLENTGELFF.

This clonotype was counted at least ten times. This chain links TRBV20-1 with TRBJ2-3, with 8 bases aligning to TRBD1. The germline V gene has CDR1 DFQATT and CDR2 SNEGSKA (reference sequence). The CDR3 covers 16 residues. V was clipped by 3 bases and J by 3 bases; unmatched bases: 11. CDR3 sequence: CSASRLTGEITDTQYF. For the CDR3, the DNA is TGCAGTGCTAGCCGCTTGACAGGGGAAATAACAGATACGCAGTATTTT.

This clonotype was observed at least ten times. As DNA, the CDR3 is TGTGCCAGCAGTTTGCCCAGGAGGAGTGGCTACACCTTC. Translating it yields CASSLPRRSGYTF. V usage is TRBV12-3 or TRBV12-4 and J usage is TRBJ1-2; no clear D. This CDR3 has 13 residues. The V end lost 3 bases, the J end lost 7 bases, and 12 bases lay between the germline ends.

The sample holds many counts of this clonotype. The chain employs TRBV7-6 and TRBJ2-2; 9 nucleotides align to TRBD2. The CDR3 spans 15 residues. Per the germline V gene, CDR1 is SGHVS and CDR2 is FNYEAQ. V dropped 5 bases and J dropped 7; count of bases not matched to a gene: 8. The CDR3 loop is CASSQRGGALGELFF. DNA of the CDR3: TGTGCCAGCAGCCAGCGCGGGGGGGCTCTCGGGGAGCTGTTTTTT.

Ten or more counts support this clonotype. The V and J genes are TRBV7-9 and TRBJ1-2; D remains ambiguous. Germline CDR1 is SEHNR and CDR2 is FQNEAQ (reference sequence). The V end was cut by 1 base, the J end by 4 bases, with 4 bases between. The CDR3 loop spans 12 amino acids. The CDR3 reads CASSLVTYGYTF. In nucleotides, the CDR3 is TGTGCCAGCAGCTTAGTTACCTATGGCTACACCTTC.

This clonotype was recorded a few times. The rearrangement joins TRBV2 to TRBJ1-1; D gene uncertain. CDR1 is SNHLY and CDR2 is FYNNEI in the germline V gene. Trimming cost V 5 bases and J 0 bases, with 7 bases left between them. The CDR3 runs 13 residues. The CDR3 sequence is CASSKELNTEAFF. In DNA form, the CDR3 reads TGTGCCAGCAGTAAAGAGTTGAACACTGAAGCTTTCTTT.

This clonotype appeared many times. This chain uses TRBV12-3 or TRBV12-4 with TRBJ1-6, with TRBD1 as a possible D gene (5 bases). The CDR3 loop spans 15 amino acids. Trimming removed 5 bases at V and 4 bases at J, with 12 bases between. The CDR3, as DNA: TGTGCCAGCAGTCCCGGGACGGATTATAATTCACCCCTCCACTTT. Translated: CASSPGTDYNSPLHF.

This clonotype was seen many times. The gene calls are TRBV28 and TRBJ2-1, with D perhaps assigned TRBD1 or TRBD2 (5 bases each). Germline-derived CDR1 and CDR2 are MDHEN and SYDVKM. V lost 6 bases and J lost 5, with 17 bases in between. CDR3 size: 15 residues. CDR3 loop: CASRRGDGVDNEQFF. The CDR3 coding sequence is TGTGCCAGCAGGCGTGGGGACGGGGTCGACAATGAGCAGTTCTTC.

Many counts were recorded for this clonotype. V is TRBV20-1 and J is TRBJ1-1, with a tentative D call TRBD1 (6 bases). This CDR3 contains 12 residues. Germline CDR1 and CDR2: DFQATT and SNEGSKA (reference sequence). The CDR3 is CRGQSMNTEAFF. The CDR3 nucleotides read TGCAGAGGACAGAGTATGAACACTGAAGCTTTCTTT.